This T cell receptor (beta chain) was obtained from a study of T cell changes during pregnancy in multiple sclerosis. Here immunoSEQ multiplex PCR was the method, and the copy in TCRdb shows in-frame clones only, minus some. The sample lists more than 40,000 clones; 85% to 95% were seen once. This receptor was identified in a female donor with multiple sclerosis, enrolled in a pregnancy study. Sequenced material: CD4+ T cells from peripheral blood mononuclear cells, taken in the second trimester of pregnancy.

CDR3 coding DNA: TGTGCGTCTGTAGGGGGTAGGGGTAATCCTGCTGGAAACACCATATATTTT. It specifies CASVGGRGNPAGNTIYF. The rearrangement uses TRBV19 and TRBJ1-3, with D possibly TRBD1 on 6 matching bases. This CDR3 region has 17 residues. Germline assignment: CDR1 LNHDA and CDR2 SQIVND (reference sequence). The full variable domain, in which reference TRBV19 and TRBJ1-3 provide the parts outside the CDR3, is DGGITQSPKYLFRKEGQNVTLSCEQNLNHDAMYWYRQDPGQGLRLIYYSQIVNDFQKGDIAEGYSVSREKKESFPLTVTSAQKNPTAFYLCASVGGRGNPAGNTIYFGEGSWLTVV.